One sample yielded the 25 T cell receptor beta chains listed below, sequenced in a study of cytomegalovirus exposure and HLA in healthy donors. Primers included in the PCR were 60 Vbeta and 13 Jbeta primers. The table came from immunoSEQ multiplex PCR; TCRdb's copy has only in-frame clones and leaves some out. The sample includes 150,000 to 200,000 clones, 70% to 90% of them seen just once. The sample taken for sequencing was PBMCs. These receptors were collected from a man aged 30-40 years in good health and CMV-seropositive.

The rearrangement links TRBV7-9 to TRBJ1-5; tentative D call: TRBD1 (5 bases). V lost 5 bases and J 3 bases, leaving 14 bases between the germline ends. Germline CDR1 and CDR2: SEHNR and FQNEAQ (reference sequence). The CDR3 runs 15 residues. DNA for the CDR3: TGTGCCAGCAGCAGTTCAGGGCGCGACAATCAGCCCCAGCATTTT. Protein sequence: CASSSSGRDNQPQHF.

This chain uses TRBV5-1 with TRBJ1-6; D is perhaps TRBD1 (5 bases). The CDR3 is 14 amino acids. Trimming removed 2 bases at V and 10 bases at J, with 13 bases between. The germline V gene has CDR1 SGHRS and CDR2 YFSETQ. CDR3 amino acids: CASSLDSPTSPLHF. DNA for the CDR3: TGCGCCAGCAGCTTAGACAGCCCTACATCACCCCTCCACTTT.

This chain joins TRBV13 and TRBJ2-6, with D maybe TRBD1 (6 bases). This CDR3 has 14 amino acids. Germline values: CDR1 PRHDT, CDR2 FYEKMQ (reference sequence). With 4 bases removed from V and 2 bases from J, the gap between germline ends came to 6 bases. CDR3 loop: CASSYRAGANVLTF. CDR3 in DNA: TGTGCCAGCAGCTACAGGGCTGGGGCCAACGTCCTGACTTTC.

This chain joins TRBV2 and TRBJ2-7; the match to TRBD2 covers 7 bases. CDR1 and CDR2 (germline): SNHLY, FYNNEI. With 5 bases clipped from V and 3 bases from J, the junction kept 13 bases outside the gene matches. The CDR3 totals 16 residues. The CDR3 DNA reads TGTGCCAGCAGTATAAATCCGGGACTACCGATCTACGAGCAGTACGTC. Its translation is CASSINPGLPIYEQYV.

The chain has TRBV11-2 and TRBJ1-1; D not certain. The CDR3 runs 13 residues. V lost 5 bases and J lost 5, with 12 bases in between. Germline V gives CDR1 SGHAT, CDR2 FQNNGV. CDR3 bases: TGTGCCAGCAGCCGTACGGAGGTTACTGAAGCTTTCTTT. Translating it yields CASSRTEVTEAFF.

The chain couples TRBV4-1 to TRBJ2-7; perhaps TRBD1 as D (5 bases). The V end lost 0 bases, the J end lost 6 bases, and 12 bases lay between the germline ends. Germline CDR1 is MGHRA and CDR2 is YSYEKL. This CDR3 spans 14 amino acids. The CDR3 loop reads CASSQERGRAEQYV. The CDR3 nucleotides are TGCGCCAGCAGCCAAGAACGAGGCAGGGCCGAGCAGTACGTC.

The rearrangement links TRBV11-2 to TRBJ2-7; D may be TRBD1 (6 bases). V was cut by 5 bases and J by 0 bases, with 8 bases left in between. Germline V gene lookup returns CDR1 SGHAT and CDR2 FQNNGV. The CDR3 covers 13 residues. CDR3 nucleotide sequence: TGTGCCAGCAGCCAGGGACACTCCTACGAGCAGTACTTC. Its protein is CASSQGHSYEQYF.

The chain carries TRBV9 and TRBJ2-2, with 10 bases lining up with TRBD2. CDR3 length: 16 residues. Germline lookup yields CDR1 SGDLS and CDR2 YYNGEE. V trimming: 3 bases; J trimming: 2 bases; junction bases outside the gene matches: 4. CDR3 DNA sequence: TGTGCCAGCAGCGAGCGGGAGGGGGTAAACACCGGGGAGCTGTTTTTT. This translates into CASSEREGVNTGELFF.

The chain employs TRBV5-6 and TRBJ2-3, with a weak D call TRBD1 (5 bases). The germline CDR1 and CDR2 sequences are SGHDT and YYEEEE. This CDR3 contains 16 residues. The V and J ends lost 3 bases and 0 bases respectively, with 14 bases between them. The CDR3 DNA follows: TGTGCCAGCAGCTCCATGACAGTCCTAAGCACAGATACGCAGTATTTT. Translated, it gives CASSSMTVLSTDTQYF.

This chain uses TRBV7-2 with TRBJ1-2; D remains unclear. The CDR3 spans 12 residues. Germline V CDR1 and CDR2: SGHTA, FQGNSA. The V end lost 1 base, the J end lost 8 bases, and 8 bases lay between the germline ends. CDR3 coding DNA: TGTGCCAGCAGCTTAGTGCAGAACGGCTACACCTTC. Translated, it gives CASSLVQNGYTF.

Written as DNA, the CDR3 is TGCAGCGTTTTAAGAGGACAGCAAGAGACCCAGTACTTC. Translated, it gives CSVLRGQQETQYF. V and J are TRBV29-1 and TRBJ2-5, with D maybe TRBD1 (6 bases). CDR1 is SQVTM and CDR2 is ANQGSEA in the germline V gene. This CDR3 is 13 amino acids long. Trimming stripped 5 bases from V and 2 bases from J, with 12 bases between.

The rearrangement uses TRBV18 and TRBJ2-3; the D is unclear. The CDR3 sequence is 15 residues long. V shed 2 bases and J shed 0 bases, with 9 bases lying between them. Germline V gene lookup returns CDR1 KGHSH and CDR2 LQKENI. The CDR3 DNA follows: TGTGCCAGCTCACCAAGTTATCAGAGCACAGATACGCAGTATTTT. Amino acid sequence: CASSPSYQSTDTQYF.

Here the CDR3 reads CAWSGGIDTQYF. In DNA form, the CDR3 reads TGTGCCTGGAGTGGAGGGATCGATACGCAGTATTTT. The gene calls are TRBV30 and TRBJ2-3, with D possibly TRBD2 on 5 matching bases. Germline CDR1 reads GTSNPN; CDR2 reads SVGIG (reference sequence). Trimming took 1 base from V and 6 from J, leaving 8 bases between them. The CDR3 is 12 amino acids.

The chain has TRBV6-6 and TRBJ1-1; a possible D gene is TRBD1 (5 bases). Trimming left V 11 bases short and J 1 base short, with 14 bases between. The CDR3 covers 13 residues. Looked up from germline, CDR1 is MNHNY and CDR2 is SVGAGI (reference sequence). The CDR3 spells CAGKARENTEAFF. The CDR3 nucleotides are TGTGCCGGGAAGGCCAGGGAGAACACTGAAGCTTTCTTT.

The rearrangement links TRBV6-5 to TRBJ1-2; possibly TRBD1 for D (5 bases). This CDR3 is 15 amino acids long. CDR1 and CDR2 (germline): MNHEY, SVGAGI. V gave up 6 bases and J gave up 6 bases, with 20 bases separating them. CDR3 in DNA: TGTGCCAGCAGCCGCGGGACCCTAGGGCTTAATGGCTACACCTTC. Translated: CASSRGTLGLNGYTF.

The chain recombines TRBV6-1 with TRBJ1-3, with D hard to call. The CDR3 loop spans 12 amino acids. Germline CDR1 and CDR2: MNHNS and SASEGT. V lost 8 bases, J lost 0 bases, and 5 bases lay in between. The CDR3 loop reads CASVSSGNTIYF. The CDR3, as DNA: TGTGCCAGCGTGAGCTCTGGAAACACCATATATTTT.

J is TRBJ2-3 and V is TRBV29-1; weak D call: TRBD2 (6 bases). CDR3 length: 13 amino acids. V was pared by 0 bases and J by 3 bases, with 7 bases between. Germline-derived CDR1 and CDR2 are SQVTM and ANQGSEA. The CDR3: CSVEDGGTDTQYF. CDR3 bases: TGCAGCGTTGAAGACGGAGGGACAGATACGCAGTATTTT.

V gene TRBV19 combines with J gene TRBJ2-1; the match to TRBD2 covers 11 bases. This CDR3 is 14 amino acids long. Trimming at V came to 6 bases and at J to 6 bases, leaving 4 bases not matched to a gene. Germline CDR1 reads LNHDA; CDR2 reads SQIVND (reference sequence). Here the CDR3 reads CASRLAGAGNEQFF. CDR3 nucleotide sequence: TGTGCCAGTAGACTAGCGGGGGCGGGCAATGAGCAGTTCTTC.

This chain uses TRBV4-1 with TRBJ2-5; a weak D match, TRBD1 (6 bases). Germline-derived CDR1 and CDR2 are MGHRA and YSYEKL. Deletions cut 0 bases from V and 4 bases from J, with 9 bases between. This CDR3 has 14 amino acids. The CDR3 DNA follows: TGCGCCAGCAGCCAAGACAGGGGTGGAGAGACCCAGTACTTC. Amino acid sequence: CASSQDRGGETQYF.

There are many counts of this clone. This rearrangement joins TRBV4-3 to TRBJ1-4; D is ambiguous. Per the germline V gene, CDR1 is LGHNA and CDR2 is YSLEER. CDR3 length equals 15 residues. The V end was cut by 0 bases, the J end by 7 bases, with 12 bases between. CDR3 sequence: CASSQDFAVLEKLFF. Here the CDR3 DNA reads TGCGCCAGCAGCCAAGATTTCGCAGTCCTTGAAAAACTGTTTTTT.

The V gene is TRBV21-1, the J gene TRBJ2-1; TRBD2, the table's D call, was not compared with the DNA. TRBV21-1 is termed a pseudogene. This CDR3 is built from 12 residues. The CDR3 is CASSKGIREQFF. The CDR3 region has the DNA TGTGCCAGCAGCAAAGGAATACGGGAGCAGTTCTTC.

The genes are TRBV4-1 and TRBJ1-5; TRBD1 matches at 7 bases. V lost 4 bases, J lost 6 bases, and 12 bases stayed unmatched. The CDR3 runs to 16 residues. Germline CDR1 is MGHRA and CDR2 is YSYEKL. CDR3 nucleotides: TGCGCCAGCAGCCGTACCCCAGGGGGTTCGGGTCAGCCCCAGCATTTT. Translating it yields CASSRTPGGSGQPQHF.

This clone was seen a single time. The V call is TRBV15, the J call TRBJ2-7; TRBD1 aligns across 9 bases. The CDR3 is 16 amino acids. Germline V gene lookup returns CDR1 LNHNV and CDR2 YYDKDF (reference sequence). The V segment lost 6 bases and the J segment 5 bases; nucleotides outside the gene matches: 14. This chain's CDR3 is CATSRTEGTGGDEQYF. CDR3 DNA sequence: TGTGCCACCAGTCGAACGGAGGGAACAGGGGGCGACGAGCAGTACTTC.

This clone was detected only once. The CDR3 loop is CASSYPRLTEAFF. The CDR3 region has the DNA TGTGCCAGCAGCTACCCTCGACTGACTGAAGCTTTCTTT. The chain recombines TRBV7-9 with TRBJ1-1; the D is unclear. CDR1 and CDR2 (germline): SEHNR, FQNEAQ (reference sequence). The CDR3 covers 13 residues. Trimming took off 4 bases at V and 5 bases at J, with 11 bases between the two ends. Based on the CDR3 plus reference TRBV7-9 and TRBJ1-1, the full variable domain is DTGVSQNPRHKITKRGQNVTFRCDPISEHNRLYWYRQTLGQGPEFLTYFQNEAQLEKSRLLSDRFSAERPKGSFSTLEIQRTEQGDSAMYLCASSYPRLTEAFFGQGTRLTVV.

The chain carries TRBV5-4 and TRBJ2-1; 11 nucleotides align to TRBD2. J gave up 6 bases and V 1 base, and 12 bases lay outside the gene matches. Germline CDR1 is SGHNT and CDR2 is YYREEE (reference sequence). The CDR3 consists of 18 residues. CDR3 in amino acids: CASSLPSTGLAGINEQFF. CDR3 nucleotides: TGTGCCAGCAGCTTGCCCTCGACAGGACTAGCGGGTATCAATGAGCAGTTCTTC.